One sample yielded the 14 T cell receptor beta chains listed below, sequenced in a study of blood T cell repertoires in COVID-19. Repertoires were generated with immunoSEQ multiplex PCR, while TCRdb's copy carries only in-frame clones and drops some. Of 84,000 or so clones listed, 60% to 85% were seen once; the top ten hold roughly 53%. The sample taken for sequencing was peripheral blood. Receptors were obtained from a human donor in a cohort sampled during active COVID-19.

V usage is TRBV28 and J usage is TRBJ1-1; possibly TRBD1 for D (5 bases). V shed 4 bases and J shed 1 base, with 10 bases lying between them. Germline V gives CDR1 MDHEN, CDR2 SYDVKM. The CDR3 length is 14 residues. This CDR3 reads CASSSAGKNTEAFF. The DNA of the CDR3 is TGTGCCAGCAGTTCCGCAGGGAAGAACACTGAAGCTTTCTTT.

This rearrangement joins TRBV14 to TRBJ2-7, with a tentative D call TRBD2 (6 bases). Germline lookup yields CDR1 SGHDN and CDR2 FVKESK. The CDR3 runs to 15 residues. The V end lost 4 bases, the J end lost 0 bases, and 13 bases lay between the germline ends. CDR3 sequence (DNA): TGTGCCAGCAGCCCCGGGACTTCCAGCTCCTACGAGCAGTACTTC. It is translated as CASSPGTSSSYEQYF.

This clone has only one observation. The chain couples TRBV27 to TRBJ1-4, with D tentatively TRBD1 (5 bases). The ends were cut back, 4 bases at V and 8 bases at J, with 17 bases in the middle. This CDR3 is built from 15 residues. In germline, CDR1 is MNHEY, CDR2 SMNVEV (reference sequence). For the CDR3, the DNA is TGTGCCAGCAGTTCCCCCCACGGGGCGGGGGAAAAACTGTTTTTT. Translated: CASSSPHGAGEKLFF.

The rearrangement links TRBV28 to TRBJ1-2; no clear D gene. Germline lookup yields CDR1 MDHEN and CDR2 SYDVKM. V was clipped by 5 bases and J by 11 bases, with 21 bases between them. This CDR3 spans 14 amino acids. The CDR3 reads CASSPARQAAGYTF. In nucleotides, the CDR3 is TGTGCCAGCAGTCCCGCCAGGCAGGCAGCTGGTTACACCTTC.

As to this clone: One end of the junction is discordant with germline, which a read error may explain. Distinct nucleotide sequences in the sample also encode this CDR3. CDR3 DNA sequence: TGTGCCAGCAGCCTAGCGGGAGGGGGGGAGACCCAGTACTTC. Translating gives CASSLAGGGETQYF. The chain uses TRBV7-2 and TRBJ2-5; 12 positions agree with TRBD2. Looked up from germline, CDR1 is SGHTA and CDR2 is FQGNSA. The CDR3 consists of 14 residues.

This chain connects TRBV5-6 to TRBJ2-7; 7 bases map to TRBD1. This CDR3 is built from 14 residues. Per the germline V gene, CDR1 is SGHDT and CDR2 is YYEEEE. V trimming: 0 bases; J trimming: 4 bases; junction bases outside the gene matches: 4. Here the CDR3 reads CASSLVSGGYEQYF. The CDR3 DNA reads as TGTGCCAGCAGCTTGGTTTCAGGGGGATACGAGCAGTACTTC.

The chain carries TRBV19 and TRBJ2-3; 12 nucleotides agree with TRBD2. The CDR3 covers 15 residues. Germline V gives CDR1 LNHDA, CDR2 SQIVND (reference sequence). V dropped 6 bases and J dropped 4; count of bases not matched to a gene: 5. The CDR3 reads CASRETSGSSDTQYF. In nucleotides, the CDR3 is TGTGCCAGTAGGGAGACTAGCGGGAGCTCAGATACGCAGTATTTT. Supplemented by reference TRBV19 and TRBJ2-3, the full variable domain reads DGGITQSPKYLFRKEGQNVTLSCEQNLNHDAMYWYRQDPGQGLRLIYYSQIVNDFQKGDIAEGYSVSREKKESFPLTVTSAQKNPTAFYLCASRETSGSSDTQYFGPGTRLTVL.

The rearrangement uses TRBV10-3 and TRBJ2-5; 8 bases are shared with TRBD1. V shed 4 bases, J shed 2 bases, and the junction held 3 bases outside the gene matches. This CDR3 region has 14 residues. Germline CDR1 and CDR2: ENHRY and SYGVKD. CDR3 sequence: CAISVGQAQETQYF. The DNA for the CDR3 is TGTGCCATCAGTGTGGGACAGGCTCAAGAGACCCAGTACTTC.

This rearrangement joins TRBV30 to TRBJ2-1; 8 nucleotides agree with TRBD2. CDR1 is GTSNPN, CDR2 SVGIG, per germline (reference sequence). This CDR3 is 13 amino acids long. The CDR3 sequence: CARGTSKVDEQFF. In DNA, the CDR3 is TGTGCACGGGGGACTAGTAAGGTAGATGAGCAGTTCTTC.

The CDR3 protein is CSVPAGGVGEQYF. As DNA, the CDR3 is TGCAGCGTCCCGGCGGGGGGTGTCGGCGAGCAGTACTTC. The chain joins TRBV29-1 to TRBJ2-7, with 8 bases matching TRBD2. Germline V gene sequence: CDR1 SQVTM, CDR2 ANQGSEA. Trimming at V came to 6 bases and at J to 6 bases, leaving 10 bases not matched to a gene. CDR3 length equals 13 residues.

The chain joins TRBV20-1 to TRBJ1-5, with unresolved D. Germline V gene data show CDR1 as DFQATT and CDR2 as SNEGSKA (reference sequence). This CDR3 region has 14 residues. V lost 3 bases, J lost 6 bases, and 15 bases lay in between. The CDR3 here is CSASGQSISQPQHF. DNA of the CDR3: TGCAGTGCTAGTGGGCAGTCAATTTCTCAGCCCCAGCATTTT.

This clone was seen more than once but under ten times. V usage is TRBV5-1 and J usage is TRBJ1-2; TRBD1 is a possible D gene (5 bases). CDR3 length: 14 amino acids. Germline CDR1 SGHRS, CDR2 YFSETQ. The germline V and J ends were trimmed by 5 bases and 4 bases, with 15 bases remaining between them. The CDR3 reads CASRTGDGAYGYTF. Here the CDR3 DNA reads TGCGCCAGCAGGACGGGGGACGGGGCCTATGGCTACACCTTC.

This clone was found many times. V is TRBV28 and J is TRBJ1-5; possible D gene TRBD1, 5 bases. The CDR3 sequence is 16 residues long. The V end lost 6 bases, the J end lost 3 bases, and 18 bases lay between the germline ends. Germline CDR1 reads MDHEN; CDR2 reads SYDVKM. The CDR3 loop reads CASRMPGLGTNQPQHF. The CDR3 nucleotides read TGTGCCAGCAGGATGCCGGGACTGGGGACCAATCAGCCCCAGCATTTT.

The V and J genes are TRBV6-5 and TRBJ2-5; 7 bases fit TRBD2. The CDR3 contains 14 residues. Germline CDR1 reads MNHEY; CDR2 reads SVGAGI. Unmatched junction bases numbered 4, after V lost 1 base and J lost 5 bases. The CDR3 region is CASSYLAGVETQYF. CDR3 DNA sequence: TGTGCCAGCAGTTACTTGGCGGGAGTTGAGACCCAGTACTTC.